This section outlines one T cell receptor (beta chain) sequence together with its context. Germline V CDR1 and CDR2: SGHRS, YFSETQ. Trimming removed 6 bases from V and 7 bases from J; junction bases left unmatched: 13. There are 15 residues in the CDR3. The sample belongs to a study of T cell repertoires in cytomegalovirus infection. MiXCR was run by TCRdb on the reads, yielding one entry per CDR3 protein. The table shows 150,000 to 200,000 distinct CDR3 sequences, with 14% occurring only once. Sequencing was performed on PBMCs. The receptor's source is a human donor in good health (CMV status not recorded). Some clones in this sample may be carry-over from other donors' samples. The chain is built from TRBV5-1 and TRBJ2-1; 7 bases match TRBD2. DNA for the CDR3: TGCGCCAGCACCCTGGAGGAGGCCGGGGGGAATGAGCAGTTCTTC. Translated: CASTLEEAGGNEQFF.